The clone carrying this T cell receptor (beta chain) was observed a handful of times. Its cognate antigen is unknown. Other nucleotide sequences from this sample produce the same CDR3. These data belong to a study of beta chain features in type 1 diabetes. On the study more broadly: Taken together, all samples contributed around 100,000,000 examined sorted cells.

Regarding the study as a whole: Sampled from patients, naive, central memory and Treg TCRB repertoires appeared more similar than those sampled from healthy donors.

Sequenced material consisted of expressed TCRB transcripts (all of the isolated RNA was reverse transcribed). For naive, central memory and regulatory T cell samples, reads averaged around 3.8 million. This table comes from immunoSEQ multiplex PCR, and its TCRdb copy is limited to in-frame clones, with some not included. The sample consists of 900,000 or so clones, roughly 15% of them appearing once. CD45RO/CCR7/CD25/CD127/CD95/CD27 separated CD4+ naive, central memory, regulatory and stem cell-like memory cells by sorting. Germline-derived CDR1 and CDR2 are SGHTA and FQGTGA. Trimming removed 0 bases at V and 7 bases at J, with 13 bases between. This CDR3 has 15 amino acids.

The clonotype was recovered from a woman aged 18 to 35 in good health. Sequencing used naive CD4+ T cells from blood. The chain carries TRBV7-3 and TRBJ2-1, with D perhaps TRBD2 (6 bases). The CDR3 loop is CASSLTPGSYNEQFF. DNA of the CDR3: TGTGCCAGCAGCTTAACTCCCGGGAGTTATAATGAGCAGTTCTTC.